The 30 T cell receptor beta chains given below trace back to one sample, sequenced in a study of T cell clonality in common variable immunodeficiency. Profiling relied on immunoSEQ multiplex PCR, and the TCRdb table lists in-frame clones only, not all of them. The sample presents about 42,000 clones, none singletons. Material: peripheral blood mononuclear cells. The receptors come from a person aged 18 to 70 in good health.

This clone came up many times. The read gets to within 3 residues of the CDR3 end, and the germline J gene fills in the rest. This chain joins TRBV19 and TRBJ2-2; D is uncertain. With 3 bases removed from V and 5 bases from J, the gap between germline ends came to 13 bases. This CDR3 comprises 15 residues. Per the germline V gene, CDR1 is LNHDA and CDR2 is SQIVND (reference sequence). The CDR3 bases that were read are TGTGCCAGTAGTATCAATTTGGCCTTGACCGGGGAG. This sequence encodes CASSINLALTGE. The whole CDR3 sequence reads CASSINLALTGELFF.

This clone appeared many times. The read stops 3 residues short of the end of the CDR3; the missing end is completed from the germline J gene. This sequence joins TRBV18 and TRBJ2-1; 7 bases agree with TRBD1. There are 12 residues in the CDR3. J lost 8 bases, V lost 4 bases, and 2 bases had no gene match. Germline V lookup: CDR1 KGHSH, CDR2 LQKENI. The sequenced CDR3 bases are TGTGCCAGCTCACTCGACAGGGATGAG. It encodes CASSLDRDE. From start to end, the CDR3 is CASSLDRDEQFF.

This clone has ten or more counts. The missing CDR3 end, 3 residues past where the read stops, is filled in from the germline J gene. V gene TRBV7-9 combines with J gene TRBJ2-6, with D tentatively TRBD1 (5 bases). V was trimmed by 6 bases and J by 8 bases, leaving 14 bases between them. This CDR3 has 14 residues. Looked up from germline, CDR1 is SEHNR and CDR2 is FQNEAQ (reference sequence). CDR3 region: CASRSQGRTNVLTF. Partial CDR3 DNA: TGTGCCAGCAGATCTCAGGGAAGGACCAACGTC.

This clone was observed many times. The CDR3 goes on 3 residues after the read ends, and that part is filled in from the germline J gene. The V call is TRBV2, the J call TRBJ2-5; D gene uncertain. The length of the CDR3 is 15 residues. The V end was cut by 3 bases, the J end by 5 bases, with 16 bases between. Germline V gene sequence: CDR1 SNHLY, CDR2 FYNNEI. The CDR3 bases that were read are TGTGCCAGCAGTGAGGTCCAACCGTACGGTGAGACC. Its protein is CASSEVQPYGET. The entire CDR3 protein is CASSEVQPYGETQYF.

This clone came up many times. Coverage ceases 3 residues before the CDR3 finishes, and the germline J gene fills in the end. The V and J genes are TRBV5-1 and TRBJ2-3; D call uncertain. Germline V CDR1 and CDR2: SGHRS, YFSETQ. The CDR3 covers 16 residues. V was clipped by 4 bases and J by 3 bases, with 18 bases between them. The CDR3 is CASSRGGSSFTDTQYF. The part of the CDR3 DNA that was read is TGCGCCAGCAGCCGTGGTGGTAGTAGCTTTACAGATACG.

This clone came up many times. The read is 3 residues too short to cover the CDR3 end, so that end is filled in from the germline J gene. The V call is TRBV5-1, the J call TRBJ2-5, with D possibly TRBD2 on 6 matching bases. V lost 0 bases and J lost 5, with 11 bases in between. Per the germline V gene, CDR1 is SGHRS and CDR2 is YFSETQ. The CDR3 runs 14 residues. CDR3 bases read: TGCGCCAGCAGCTTGGGAACAGGAGGGGAGACC. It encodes CASSLGTGGET. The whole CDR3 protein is CASSLGTGGETQYF.

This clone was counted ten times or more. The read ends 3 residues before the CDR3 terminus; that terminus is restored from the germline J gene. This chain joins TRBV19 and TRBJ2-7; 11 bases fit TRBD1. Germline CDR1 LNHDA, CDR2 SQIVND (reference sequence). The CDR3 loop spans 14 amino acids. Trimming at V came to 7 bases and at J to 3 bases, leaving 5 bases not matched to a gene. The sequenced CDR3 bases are TGTGCCAGTACCCCTGGGACAGGGGGCTACGAG. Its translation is CASTPGTGGYE. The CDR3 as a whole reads CASTPGTGGYEQYF.

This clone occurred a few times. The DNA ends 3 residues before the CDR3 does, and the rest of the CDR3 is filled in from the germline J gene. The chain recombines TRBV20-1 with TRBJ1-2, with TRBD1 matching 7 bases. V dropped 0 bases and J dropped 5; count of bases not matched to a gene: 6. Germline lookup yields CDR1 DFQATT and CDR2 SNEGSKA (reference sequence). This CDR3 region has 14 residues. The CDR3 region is CSAREDRVKYGYTF. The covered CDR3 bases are TGCAGTGCTAGAGAAGACAGGGTCAAATATGGC.

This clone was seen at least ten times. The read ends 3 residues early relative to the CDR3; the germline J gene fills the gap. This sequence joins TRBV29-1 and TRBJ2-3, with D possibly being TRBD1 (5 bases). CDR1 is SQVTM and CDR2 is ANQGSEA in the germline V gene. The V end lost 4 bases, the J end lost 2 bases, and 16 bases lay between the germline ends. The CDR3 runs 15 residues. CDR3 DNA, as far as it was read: TGCAGCGTTGGAGAGGACATCCTATACACAGATACG. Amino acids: CSVGEDILYTDT. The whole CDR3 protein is CSVGEDILYTDTQYF.

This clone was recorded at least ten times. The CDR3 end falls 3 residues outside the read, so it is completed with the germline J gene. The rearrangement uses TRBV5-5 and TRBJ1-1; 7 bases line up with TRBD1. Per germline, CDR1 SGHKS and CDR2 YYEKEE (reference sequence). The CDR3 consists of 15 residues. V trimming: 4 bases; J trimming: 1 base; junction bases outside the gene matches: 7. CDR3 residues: CASSPSGTANTEAFF. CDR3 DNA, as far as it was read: TGTGCCAGCAGCCCCTCCGGGACAGCGAACACTGAA.

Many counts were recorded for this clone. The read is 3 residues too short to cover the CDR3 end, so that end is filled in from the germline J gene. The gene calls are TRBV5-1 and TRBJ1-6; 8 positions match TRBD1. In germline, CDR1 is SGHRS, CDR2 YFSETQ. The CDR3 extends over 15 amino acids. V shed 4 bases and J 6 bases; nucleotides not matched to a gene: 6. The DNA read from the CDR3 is TGCGCCAGCAGCCGGGACAGGCATCCTAATTCACCC. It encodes CASSRDRHPNSP. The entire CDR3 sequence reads CASSRDRHPNSPLHF.

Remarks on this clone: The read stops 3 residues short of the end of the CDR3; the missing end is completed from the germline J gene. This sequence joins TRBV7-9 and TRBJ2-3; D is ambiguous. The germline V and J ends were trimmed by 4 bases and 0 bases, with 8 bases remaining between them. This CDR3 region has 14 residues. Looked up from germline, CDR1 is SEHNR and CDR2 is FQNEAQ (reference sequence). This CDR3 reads CASSSLTSTDTQYF. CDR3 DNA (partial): TGTGCCAGCAGCTCACTGACTAGCACAGATACG.

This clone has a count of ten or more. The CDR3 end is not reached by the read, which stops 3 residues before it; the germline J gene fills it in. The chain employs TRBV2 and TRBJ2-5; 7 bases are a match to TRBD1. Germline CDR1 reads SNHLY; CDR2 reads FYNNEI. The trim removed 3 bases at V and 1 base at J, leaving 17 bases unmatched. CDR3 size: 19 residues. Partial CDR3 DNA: TGTGCCAGCAGTGACGTTGGTTTGGAGACAGGGCTCCTCCAAGAGACC. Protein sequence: CASSDVGLETGLLQET. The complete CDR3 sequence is CASSDVGLETGLLQETQYF. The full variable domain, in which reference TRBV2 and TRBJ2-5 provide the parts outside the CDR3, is EPEVTQTPSHQVTQMGQEVILRCVPISNHLYFYWYRQILGQKVEFLVSFYNNEISEKSEIFDDQFSVERPDGSNFTLKIRSTKLEDSAMYFCASSDVGLETGLLQETQYFGPGTRLLVL.

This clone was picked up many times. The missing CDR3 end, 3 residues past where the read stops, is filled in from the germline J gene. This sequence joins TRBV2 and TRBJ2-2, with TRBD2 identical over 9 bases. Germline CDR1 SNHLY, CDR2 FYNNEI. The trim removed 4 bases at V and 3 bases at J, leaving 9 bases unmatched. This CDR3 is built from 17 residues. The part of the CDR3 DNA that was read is TGTGCCAGCAGTGCGGGGACTCTAGCGGGGTACACCGGGGAG. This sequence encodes CASSAGTLAGYTGE. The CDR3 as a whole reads CASSAGTLAGYTGELFF.

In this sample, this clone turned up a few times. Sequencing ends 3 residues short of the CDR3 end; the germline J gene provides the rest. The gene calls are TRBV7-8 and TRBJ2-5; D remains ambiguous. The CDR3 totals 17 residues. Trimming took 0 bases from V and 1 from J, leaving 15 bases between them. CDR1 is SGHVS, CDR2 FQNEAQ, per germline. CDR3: CASSLAFLGRLQETQYF. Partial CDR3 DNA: TGTGCCAGCAGCTTAGCCTTCCTTGGTCGACTCCAAGAGACC.

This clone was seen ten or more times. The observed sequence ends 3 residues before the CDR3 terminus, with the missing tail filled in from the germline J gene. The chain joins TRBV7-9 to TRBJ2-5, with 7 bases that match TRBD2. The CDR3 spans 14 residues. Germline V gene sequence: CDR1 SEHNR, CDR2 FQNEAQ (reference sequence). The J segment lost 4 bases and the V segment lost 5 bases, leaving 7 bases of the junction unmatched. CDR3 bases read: TGTGCCAGCAGCATTACTAGCGCGAGAGAGACC. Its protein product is CASSITSARET. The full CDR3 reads CASSITSARETQYF. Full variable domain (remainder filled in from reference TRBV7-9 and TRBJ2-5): DTGVSQNPRHKITKRGQNVTFRCDPISEHNRLYWYRQTLGQGPEFLTYFQNEAQLEKSRLLSDRFSAERPKGSFSTLEIQRTEQGDSAMYLCASSITSARETQYFGPGTRLLVL.

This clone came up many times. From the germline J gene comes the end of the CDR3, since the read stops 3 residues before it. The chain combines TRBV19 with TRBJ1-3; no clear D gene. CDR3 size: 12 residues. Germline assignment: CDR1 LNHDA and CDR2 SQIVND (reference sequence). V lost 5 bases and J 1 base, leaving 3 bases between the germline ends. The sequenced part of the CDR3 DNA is TGTGCCAGTAGTTATTCTGGAAACACC. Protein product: CASSYSGNT. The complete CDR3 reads CASSYSGNTIYF.

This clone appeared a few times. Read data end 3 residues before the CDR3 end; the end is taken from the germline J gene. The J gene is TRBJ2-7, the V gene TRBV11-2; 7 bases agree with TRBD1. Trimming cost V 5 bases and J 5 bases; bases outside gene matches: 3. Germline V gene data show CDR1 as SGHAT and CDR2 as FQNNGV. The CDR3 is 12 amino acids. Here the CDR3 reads CASSRDRDEQYF. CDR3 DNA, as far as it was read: TGTGCCAGCAGCCGAGACAGGGACGAG.

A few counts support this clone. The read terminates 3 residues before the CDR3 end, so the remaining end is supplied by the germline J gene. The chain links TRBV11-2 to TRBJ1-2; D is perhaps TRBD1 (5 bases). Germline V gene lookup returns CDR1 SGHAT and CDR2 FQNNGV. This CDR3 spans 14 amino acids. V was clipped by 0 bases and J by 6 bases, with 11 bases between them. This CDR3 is CASSLEGPAHGYTF. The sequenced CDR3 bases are TGTGCCAGCAGCTTAGAGGGGCCAGCCCATGGC.

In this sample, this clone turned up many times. CDR3 DNA (partial): TGTGCCATCAGTGAGTCTGGCGGCTCATACAATGAG. Translation gives CAISESGGSYNE. The full-length CDR3 reads as CAISESGGSYNEQFF. This chain joins TRBV10-3 and TRBJ2-1; D unclear. Read data end 3 residues before the CDR3 end; the end is taken from the germline J gene. Trimming took off 0 bases at V and 4 bases at J, with 10 bases between the two ends. The CDR3 contains 15 residues. CDR1 and CDR2 from the germline V gene are ENHRY and SYGVKD.

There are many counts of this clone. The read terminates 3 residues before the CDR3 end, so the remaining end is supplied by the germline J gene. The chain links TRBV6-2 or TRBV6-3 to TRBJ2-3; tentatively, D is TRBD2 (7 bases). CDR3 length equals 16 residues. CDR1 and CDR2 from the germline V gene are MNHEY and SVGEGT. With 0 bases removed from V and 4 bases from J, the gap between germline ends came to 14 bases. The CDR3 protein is CASSYSGGGPADTQYF. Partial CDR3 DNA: TGTGCCAGCAGTTACTCTGGCGGGGGCCCAGCAGATACG.

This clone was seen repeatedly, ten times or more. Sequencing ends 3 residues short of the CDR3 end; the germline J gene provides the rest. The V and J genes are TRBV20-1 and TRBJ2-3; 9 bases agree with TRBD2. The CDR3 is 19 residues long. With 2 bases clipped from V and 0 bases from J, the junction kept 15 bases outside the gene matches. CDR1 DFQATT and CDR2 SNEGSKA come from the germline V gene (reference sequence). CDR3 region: CSARSPERLAVSSTDTQYF. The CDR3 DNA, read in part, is TGCAGTGCTAGATCCCCGGAGAGACTAGCGGTATCTAGCACAGATACG.

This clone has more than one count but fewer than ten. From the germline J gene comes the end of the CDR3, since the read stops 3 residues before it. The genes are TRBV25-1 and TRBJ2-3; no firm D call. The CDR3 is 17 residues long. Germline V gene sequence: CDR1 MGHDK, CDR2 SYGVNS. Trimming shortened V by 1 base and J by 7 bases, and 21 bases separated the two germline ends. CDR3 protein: CASSEFSSLPYTHTQYF. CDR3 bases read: TGTGCCAGCAGTGAATTTTCCTCCCTCCCCTATACGCATACG.

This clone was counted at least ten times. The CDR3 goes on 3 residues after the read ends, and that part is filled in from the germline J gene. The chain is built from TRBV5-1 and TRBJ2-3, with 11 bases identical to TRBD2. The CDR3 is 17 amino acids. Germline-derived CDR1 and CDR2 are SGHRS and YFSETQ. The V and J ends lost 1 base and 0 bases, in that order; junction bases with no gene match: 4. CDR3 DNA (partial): TGCGCCAGCAGCTTGTTGACTAGCGGGATCAGCACAGATACG. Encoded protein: CASSLLTSGISTDT. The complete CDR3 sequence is CASSLLTSGISTDTQYF.

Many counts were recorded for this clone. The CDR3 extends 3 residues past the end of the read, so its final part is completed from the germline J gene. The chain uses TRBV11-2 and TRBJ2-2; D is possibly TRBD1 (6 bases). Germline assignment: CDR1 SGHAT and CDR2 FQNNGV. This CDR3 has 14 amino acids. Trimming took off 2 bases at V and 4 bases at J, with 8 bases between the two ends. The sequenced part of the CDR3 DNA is TGTGCCAGCAGCTTACAACAGGGCACCGGGGAG. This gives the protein CASSLQQGTGE. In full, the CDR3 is CASSLQQGTGELFF.

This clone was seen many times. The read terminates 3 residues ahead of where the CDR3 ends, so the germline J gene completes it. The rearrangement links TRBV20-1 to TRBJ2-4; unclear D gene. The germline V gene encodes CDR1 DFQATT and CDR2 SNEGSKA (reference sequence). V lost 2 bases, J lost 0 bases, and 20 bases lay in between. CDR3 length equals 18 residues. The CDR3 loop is CSARRYSFDELAKNIQYF. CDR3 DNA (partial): TGCAGTGCTAGAAGATACAGTTTCGATGAACTAGCCAAAAACATT.

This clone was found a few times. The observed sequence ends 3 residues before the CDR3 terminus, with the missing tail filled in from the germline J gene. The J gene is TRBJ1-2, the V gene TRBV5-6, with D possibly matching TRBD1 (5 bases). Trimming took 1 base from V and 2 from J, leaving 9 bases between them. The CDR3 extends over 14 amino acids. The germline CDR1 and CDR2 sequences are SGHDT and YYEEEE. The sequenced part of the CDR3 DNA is TGTGCCAGCAGCTTGTATCAGGGAAACTATGGC. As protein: CASSLYQGNYG. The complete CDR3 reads CASSLYQGNYGYTF. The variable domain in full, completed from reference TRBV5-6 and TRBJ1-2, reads DAGVTQSPTHLIKTRGQQVTLRCSPKSGHDTVSWYQQALGQGPQFIFQYYEEEERQRGNFPDRFSGHQFPNYSSELNVNALLLGDSALYLCASSLYQGNYGYTFGSGTRLTVV.

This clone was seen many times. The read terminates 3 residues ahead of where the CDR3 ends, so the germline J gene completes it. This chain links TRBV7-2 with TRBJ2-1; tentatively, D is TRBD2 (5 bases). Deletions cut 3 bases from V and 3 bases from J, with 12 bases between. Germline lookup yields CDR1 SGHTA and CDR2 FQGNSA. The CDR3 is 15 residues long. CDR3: CASSFSAVYYNEQFF. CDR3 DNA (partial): TGTGCCAGCAGCTTCTCAGCGGTTTACTACAATGAG.

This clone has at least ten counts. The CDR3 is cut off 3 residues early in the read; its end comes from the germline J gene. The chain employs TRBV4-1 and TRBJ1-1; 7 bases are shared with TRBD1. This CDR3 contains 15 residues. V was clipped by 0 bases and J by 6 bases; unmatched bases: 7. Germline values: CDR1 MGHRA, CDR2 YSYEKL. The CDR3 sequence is CASSQDDRASAEAFF. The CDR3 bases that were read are TGCGCCAGCAGCCAAGATGACAGGGCGAGCGCTGAA.

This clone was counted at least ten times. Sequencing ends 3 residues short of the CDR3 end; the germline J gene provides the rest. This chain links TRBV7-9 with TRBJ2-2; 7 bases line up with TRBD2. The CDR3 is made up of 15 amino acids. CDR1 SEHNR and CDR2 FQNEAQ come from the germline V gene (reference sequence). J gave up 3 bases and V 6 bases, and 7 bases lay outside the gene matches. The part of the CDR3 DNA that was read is TGTGCCAGCAGTATCGCTAGCGGTCACACCGGGGAG. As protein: CASSIASGHTGE. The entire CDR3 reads CASSIASGHTGELFF.